The 2 T cell receptor beta chains reported below all come from one sample, sequenced in a study of CD8+CD57+ T cells in acquired aplastic anemia. Using genomic DNA as the template, TCR beta VDJ and CDR3 profiling was carried out. A single record per CDR3 protein comes from TCRdb applying MiXCR to the reads. The sample lists hundreds of thousands of distinct CDR3 sequences, roughly 34% seen once, with around 0.82% in the top ten. Patients picked for sequencing had shown CD8+CD57+ cell expansion detected by flow cytometry. Material: sorted CD4+, CD8+, or CD8+CD57+ T cells (not recorded which) from PBMCs. These TCRs come from a human donor with aplastic anemia.

The rearrangement uses TRBV6-4 and TRBJ1-5; D ambiguous. CDR1 and CDR2 from the germline V gene are MRHNA and SNTAGT. The CDR3 is made up of 12 amino acids. The V gene lost 7 bases and the J gene lost 7 bases, with 11 bases spanning the gap. The DNA for the CDR3 is TGTGCCAGCATTCGTGGGTTCCAGCCCCAGCATTTT. It encodes CASIRGFQPQHF.

This clonotype was seen many times. The gene calls are TRBV5-1 and TRBJ1-6; D is unresolved. V lost 0 bases, J lost 0 bases, and 13 bases lay in between. CDR3 size: 18 residues. In germline, CDR1 is SGHRS, CDR2 YFSETQ. The CDR3, as DNA: TGCGCCAGCAGCTTGGCGTCGGAACCCAACTCCTATAATTCACCCCTCCACTTT. Protein product: CASSLASEPNSYNSPLHF.